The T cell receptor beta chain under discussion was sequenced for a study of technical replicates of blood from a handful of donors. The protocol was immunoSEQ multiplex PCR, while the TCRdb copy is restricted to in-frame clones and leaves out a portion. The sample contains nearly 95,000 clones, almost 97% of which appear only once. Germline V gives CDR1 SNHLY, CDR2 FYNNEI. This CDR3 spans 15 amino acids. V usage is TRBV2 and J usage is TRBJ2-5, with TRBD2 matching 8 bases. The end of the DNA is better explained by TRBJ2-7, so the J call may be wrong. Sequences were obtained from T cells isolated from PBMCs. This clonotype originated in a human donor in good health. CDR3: CASSVHSGKFYEQYF. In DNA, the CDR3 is TGTGCCAGCAGTGTCCATAGCGGGAAGTTCTACGAGCAGTACTTC.